This T cell receptor (beta chain) was profiled in a study of T cell responses to AZD1222 COVID-19 vaccine. General study points: Clonal diversity was possibly underestimated, and the donors were mostly white British, with more females. Spike-specific TCR repertoires showed rising breadth and depth after two AZD1222 doses.

With regard to this clone: Its specificity is unknown.

Trimming removed 3 bases at V and 1 base at J, with 21 bases between. There are 18 residues in the CDR3. Per the germline V gene, CDR1 is KGHSH and CDR2 is LQKENI. TCRdb's table, derived via immunoSEQ multiplex PCR, lists solely in-frame clones and lacks some. The table lists over 150,000 clones, 88% of them singletons. The V gene is TRBV18, the J gene TRBJ1-1; TRBD1 might be the D (5 bases). The sequence came from an adult who received the AZD1222 COVID-19 vaccine. This specimen consisted of peripheral blood, obtained 28 days after the second AZD1222 dose. CDR3 protein: CASSPTWKRDGQNTEAFF. CDR3 sequence (DNA): TGTGCCAGCTCACCTACATGGAAGAGGGACGGCCAGAACACTGAAGCTTTCTTT.